A selection of T cell receptor beta chains follows, all from one sample in a study of CD8 T cells in Susac syndrome. TCRdb re-called the immunoSEQ multiplex PCR reads with MiXCR, one entry per CDR3 protein. Here the sample spans about 110,000 distinct CDR3 sequences, 96% being singletons. The sequenced sample consisted of CD4+ T cells from PBMCs. The receptors derive from a human donor in good health. Each CDR3 is given with its conserved first and last residue. Fields, in order: V gene, J gene, CDR3 length, clone size, D gene, CDR3 protein, CDR3 DNA. The D gene is left open where the match is weak. Clone size is not always given. Where it is, it says once, few, many or a class for expanded clones.

v_gene: TRBV7-3
j_gene: TRBJ2-7
len: 13
abundance: .
d_gene: .
CDR3aa: CASSRDNLYEQYF
CDR3nt: TGTGCCAGCAGCCGAGACAACCTCTACGAGCAGTACTTC

v_gene: TRBV12-3/TRBV12-4
j_gene: TRBJ1-1
len: 14
abundance: .
d_gene: TRBD1
CDR3aa: CASSFGQGNTEAFF
CDR3nt: TGTGCCAGCAGTTTCGGACAGGGGAACACTGAAGCTTTCTTT

v_gene: TRBV28
j_gene: TRBJ2-3
len: 16
abundance: .
d_gene: TRBD2
CDR3aa: CASSALSGGAFDTQYF
CDR3nt: TGTGCCAGCAGTGCCCTTAGCGGGGGGGCCTTTGATACGCAGTATTTT

v_gene: TRBV12-3/TRBV12-4
j_gene: TRBJ1-2
len: 14
abundance: .
d_gene: TRBD1
CDR3aa: CASSYEDRSIGYTF
CDR3nt: TGTGCCAGCAGCTATGAGGACAGGTCTATTGGCTACACCTTC

v_gene: TRBV29-1
j_gene: TRBJ2-1
len: 14
abundance: .
d_gene: TRBD1
CDR3aa: CSVSDRATNNEQFF
CDR3nt: TGCAGCGTTTCGGACAGGGCAACAAACAATGAGCAGTTCTTC

v_gene: TRBV30
j_gene: TRBJ2-7
len: 15
abundance: .
d_gene: TRBD1
CDR3aa: CAWRGSTGILYEQYF
CDR3nt: TGTGCCTGGAGGGGTTCGACAGGGATACTCTACGAGCAGTACTTC

v_gene: TRBV6-5
j_gene: TRBJ2-6
len: 12
abundance: .
d_gene: .
CDR3aa: CASREGANVLTF
CDR3nt: TGTGCCAGCAGGGAGGGGGCCAACGTCCTGACTTTC

v_gene: TRBV25-1
j_gene: TRBJ2-7
len: 16
abundance: .
d_gene: TRBD1
CDR3aa: CASSDPRQGQSHEQYF
CDR3nt: TGTGCCAGCAGTGACCCACGACAGGGGCAGTCCCACGAGCAGTACTTC

v_gene: TRBV27
j_gene: TRBJ2-1
len: 15
abundance: .
d_gene: .
CDR3aa: CASSLRSGLGNEQFF
CDR3nt: TGTGCCAGCAGTTTACGAAGCGGGTTAGGGAATGAGCAGTTCTTC

v_gene: TRBV19
j_gene: TRBJ2-2
len: 14
abundance: .
d_gene: .
CDR3aa: CASHKAGNTGELFF
CDR3nt: TGTGCCAGCCATAAAGCGGGTAACACCGGGGAGCTGTTTTTT

v_gene: TRBV24-1
j_gene: TRBJ2-3
len: 16
abundance: .
d_gene: .
CDR3aa: CATSDNVPGRRDTQYF
CDR3nt: TGTGCCACCAGTGACAATGTCCCAGGGAGGAGAGATACGCAGTATTTT

v_gene: TRBV6-5
j_gene: TRBJ1-2
len: 15
abundance: .
d_gene: TRBD1
CDR3aa: CASSYSGTGQYGYTF
CDR3nt: TGTGCCAGCAGTTACTCCGGGACAGGGCAATATGGCTACACCTTC

v_gene: TRBV5-1
j_gene: TRBJ2-5
len: 16
abundance: .
d_gene: .
CDR3aa: CASSLTPDLNQETQYF
CDR3nt: TGCGCCAGCAGCTTGACCCCGGATCTGAACCAAGAGACCCAGTACTTC

v_gene: TRBV6-1
j_gene: TRBJ2-5
len: 15
abundance: once
d_gene: TRBD2
CDR3aa: CASSVRGGKGETQYF
CDR3nt: TGTGCCAGCAGTGTACGGGGGGGAAAGGGCGAGACCCAGTACTTC

v_gene: TRBV6-2/TRBV6-3
j_gene: TRBJ2-7
len: 14
abundance: .
d_gene: TRBD2
CDR3aa: CASRWDYDDYEQYF
CDR3nt: TGTGCCAGCAGATGGGACTACGACGACTACGAGCAGTACTTC

v_gene: TRBV5-1
j_gene: TRBJ1-4
len: 14
abundance: .
d_gene: TRBD1
CDR3aa: CASSRDREGEKLFF
CDR3nt: TGCGCCAGCAGTCGGGACAGGGAAGGTGAAAAACTGTTTTTT

v_gene: TRBV4-1
j_gene: TRBJ2-7
len: 14
abundance: .
d_gene: .
CDR3aa: CASSQDARAYEQYF
CDR3nt: TGCGCCAGCAGCCAAGATGCCAGGGCCTACGAGCAGTACTTC

v_gene: TRBV3-1
j_gene: TRBJ2-5
len: 13
abundance: .
d_gene: .
CDR3aa: CASSQEYQETQYF
CDR3nt: TGTGCCAGCAGCCAGGAATACCAAGAGACCCAGTACTTC

v_gene: TRBV29-1
j_gene: TRBJ2-2
len: 14
abundance: .
d_gene: .
CDR3aa: CSVGAGRYTGELFF
CDR3nt: TGCAGCGTTGGGGCAGGGAGGTACACCGGGGAGCTGTTTTTT

v_gene: TRBV5-6
j_gene: TRBJ1-2
len: 14
abundance: .
d_gene: .
CDR3aa: CASSLNWGSHGYTF
CDR3nt: TGTGCCAGCAGCTTGAACTGGGGATCGCATGGCTACACCTTC

v_gene: TRBV9
j_gene: TRBJ2-5
len: 16
abundance: .
d_gene: .
CDR3aa: CASSVDTGNREETQYF
CDR3nt: TGTGCCAGCAGCGTGGATACAGGGAATCGGGAAGAGACCCAGTACTTC

v_gene: TRBV2
j_gene: TRBJ1-2
len: 14
abundance: .
d_gene: .
CDR3aa: CASKTGQSNYGYTF
CDR3nt: TGTGCCAGCAAAACGGGACAAAGTAACTATGGCTACACCTTC

v_gene: TRBV6-1
j_gene: TRBJ1-1
len: 16
abundance: .
d_gene: TRBD1
CDR3aa: CASSPIPGQKNTEAFF
CDR3nt: TGTGCCAGCAGTCCAATCCCGGGACAGAAGAACACTGAAGCTTTCTTT

v_gene: TRBV15
j_gene: TRBJ1-5
len: 16
abundance: .
d_gene: .
CDR3aa: CATSSRPGERNQPQHF
CDR3nt: TGTGCCACCAGCAGTCGCCCAGGGGAACGCAATCAGCCCCAGCATTTT

v_gene: TRBV3-1
j_gene: TRBJ1-5
len: 13
abundance: .
d_gene: .
CDR3aa: CASSQAVGQPQHF
CDR3nt: TGTGCCAGCAGCCAAGCGGTAGGTCAGCCCCAGCATTTT

v_gene: TRBV29-1
j_gene: TRBJ2-5
len: 15
abundance: .
d_gene: .
CDR3aa: CSALLTGARQETQYF
CDR3nt: TGCAGCGCCCTCCTGACAGGTGCTCGCCAAGAGACCCAGTACTTC

v_gene: TRBV6-6
j_gene: TRBJ2-5
len: 15
abundance: .
d_gene: TRBD1
CDR3aa: CASSYSDRGRETQYF
CDR3nt: TGTGCCAGCAGTTACTCGGACAGGGGGCGGGAGACCCAGTACTTC

v_gene: TRBV5-6
j_gene: TRBJ2-1
len: 11
abundance: .
d_gene: .
CDR3aa: CASSFRGEQFF
CDR3nt: TGTGCCAGCAGCTTCCGGGGCGAACAGTTCTTC

v_gene: TRBV29-1
j_gene: TRBJ2-3
len: 13
abundance: .
d_gene: .
CDR3aa: CSARQTSTDTQYF
CDR3nt: TGCAGCGCTAGACAGACTAGCACAGATACGCAGTATTTT

v_gene: TRBV4-2
j_gene: TRBJ2-5
len: 16
abundance: .
d_gene: TRBD1
CDR3aa: CASSQGWQGAGETQYF
CDR3nt: TGTGCCAGCAGCCAAGGGTGGCAGGGGGCAGGAGAGACCCAGTACTTC

v_gene: TRBV7-2
j_gene: TRBJ2-4
len: 17
abundance: .
d_gene: TRBD2
CDR3aa: CASSRRLAGAREDIQYF
CDR3nt: TGTGCCAGCAGCCGAAGACTAGCGGGAGCCCGAGAGGACATTCAGTACTTC

v_gene: TRBV10-3
j_gene: TRBJ2-1
len: 15
abundance: .
d_gene: TRBD2
CDR3aa: CAIRTSGSSYNEQFF
CDR3nt: TGTGCCATCCGGACTAGCGGGAGTTCCTACAATGAGCAGTTCTTC

v_gene: TRBV5-1
j_gene: TRBJ2-1
len: 14
abundance: .
d_gene: .
CDR3aa: CASQRGGADNEQFF
CDR3nt: TGCGCCAGCCAACGAGGGGGAGCGGACAATGAGCAGTTCTTC

v_gene: TRBV29-1
j_gene: TRBJ2-2
len: 14
abundance: .
d_gene: TRBD1
CDR3aa: CSVEGTANTGELFF
CDR3nt: TGCAGCGTTGAGGGGACAGCGAACACCGGGGAGCTGTTTTTT

v_gene: TRBV18
j_gene: TRBJ2-2
len: 14
abundance: .
d_gene: .
CDR3aa: CASSREKVSGELFF
CDR3nt: TGTGCCAGCTCGCGAGAAAAGGTGTCCGGGGAGCTGTTTTTT

v_gene: TRBV7-2
j_gene: TRBJ1-1
len: 18
abundance: .
d_gene: .
CDR3aa: CASSLVGGGRSVNTEAFF
CDR3nt: TGTGCCAGCAGCTTAGTCGGGGGGGGTCGATCGGTGAACACTGAAGCTTTCTTT

v_gene: TRBV6-5
j_gene: TRBJ1-1
len: 14
abundance: .
d_gene: .
CDR3aa: CASTSARDNTEAFF
CDR3nt: TGTGCCAGTACAAGTGCTAGGGACAACACTGAAGCTTTCTTT

v_gene: TRBV12-3/TRBV12-4
j_gene: TRBJ2-1
len: 15
abundance: .
d_gene: TRBD2
CDR3aa: CASSSGTSGVNEQFF
CDR3nt: TGTGCCAGCAGTTCCGGGACTAGCGGGGTCAATGAGCAGTTCTTC

v_gene: TRBV11-2
j_gene: TRBJ2-7
len: 15
abundance: .
d_gene: TRBD1
CDR3aa: CASSLVDRGSYEQYF
CDR3nt: TGTGCCAGCAGCTTAGTCGACAGGGGTTCATACGAGCAGTACTTC

v_gene: TRBV4-2
j_gene: TRBJ2-5
len: 14
abundance: .
d_gene: .
CDR3aa: CASSQDLQRETQYF
CDR3nt: TGTGCCAGCAGCCAAGATCTTCAGCGAGAGACCCAGTACTTC

v_gene: TRBV7-2
j_gene: TRBJ2-7
len: 16
abundance: once
d_gene: TRBD2
CDR3aa: CASSLRGTSGAYEQYF
CDR3nt: TGTGCCAGCAGCTTAAGGGGTACTAGCGGAGCTTACGAGCAGTACTTC

v_gene: TRBV20-1
j_gene: TRBJ1-2
len: 11
abundance: .
d_gene: .
CDR3aa: CSAPIGNGYTF
CDR3nt: TGCAGTGCCCCAATTGGGAATGGCTACACCTTC

v_gene: TRBV29-1
j_gene: TRBJ1-3
len: 15
abundance: once
d_gene: .
CDR3aa: CSVGSGQTSGNTIYF
CDR3nt: TGCAGCGTTGGTTCTGGACAGACATCTGGAAACACCATATATTTT

v_gene: TRBV5-1
j_gene: TRBJ2-5
len: 15
abundance: .
d_gene: .
CDR3aa: CASSSTQGSQGAQYF
CDR3nt: TGCGCCAGCAGCTCAACACAGGGTTCCCAGGGTGCCCAGTACTTC

v_gene: TRBV12-3/TRBV12-4
j_gene: TRBJ1-3
len: 15
abundance: .
d_gene: .
CDR3aa: CASRPTPDSGNTIYF
CDR3nt: TGTGCCAGCAGACCAACGCCTGATTCTGGAAACACCATATATTTT

v_gene: TRBV9
j_gene: TRBJ2-3
len: 13
abundance: once
d_gene: .
CDR3aa: CASSVTSKDTQYF
CDR3nt: TGTGCCAGCAGCGTAACTAGCAAAGATACGCAGTATTTT

v_gene: TRBV7-2
j_gene: TRBJ2-1
len: 19
abundance: .
d_gene: .
CDR3aa: CASSLAGAAAERSYNEQFF
CDR3nt: TGTGCCAGCAGCTTAGCAGGGGCGGCAGCGGAACGCTCCTACAATGAGCAGTTCTTC

v_gene: TRBV30
j_gene: TRBJ1-1
len: 15
abundance: .
d_gene: TRBD1
CDR3aa: CAWSVRSTGAAEAFF
CDR3nt: TGTGCCTGGAGTGTAAGGTCCACAGGGGCTGCTGAAGCTTTCTTT

v_gene: TRBV7-2
j_gene: TRBJ2-1
len: 16
abundance: .
d_gene: TRBD2
CDR3aa: CASSSESGGARNEQFF
CDR3nt: TGTGCCAGCAGCTCGGAGAGCGGGGGGGCCAGGAATGAGCAGTTCTTC